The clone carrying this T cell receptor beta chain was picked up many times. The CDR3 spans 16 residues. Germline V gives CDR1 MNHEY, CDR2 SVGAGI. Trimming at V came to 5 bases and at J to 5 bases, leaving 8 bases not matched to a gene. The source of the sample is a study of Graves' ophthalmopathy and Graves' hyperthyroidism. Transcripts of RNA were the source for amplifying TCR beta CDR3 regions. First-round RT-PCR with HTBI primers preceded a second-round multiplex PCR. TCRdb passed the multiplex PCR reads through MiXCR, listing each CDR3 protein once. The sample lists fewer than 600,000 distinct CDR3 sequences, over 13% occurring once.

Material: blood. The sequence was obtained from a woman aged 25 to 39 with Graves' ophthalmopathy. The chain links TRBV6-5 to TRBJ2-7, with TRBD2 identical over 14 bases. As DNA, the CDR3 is TGTGCCAGCAGTAGGACCGGGACTAGCGGGAGCAACGAGCAGTACTTC. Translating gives CASSRTGTSGSNEQYF.